This TCR beta chain was observed in a study of CD8 T cells in Susac syndrome. Germline CDR1 reads LGHNA; CDR2 reads YSLEER. The V end was cut by 3 bases, the J end by 0 bases, with 9 bases between. This CDR3 has 15 residues. RNA totalling about 0.45 to 1 ug underwent reverse transcription with random hexamers. Amplification of TCR beta CDR3 used immunoSEQ multiplex PCR across 54 Vbeta and 13 Jbeta. Each CDR3 protein gets one entry after TCRdb re-called the immunoSEQ multiplex PCR reads with MiXCR. Of about 23,000 distinct CDR3 sequences in the sample, 85% to 95% were seen once. The chain links TRBV4-3 to TRBJ2-1; tentatively, D is TRBD2 (7 bases). The specimen was CD8+ T cells from PBMCs. The sequence was obtained from a human donor with Susac syndrome. CDR3 coding DNA: TGCGCCAGCAGCCATAGGGGGGGCTCCTACAATGAGCAGTTCTTC. Residues: CASSHRGGSYNEQFF.